Below, 7 T cell receptor beta chains from the same sample are listed, as sequenced in a study of metastatic and nonmetastatic thyroid tumors. TCRdb used MiXCR to call clones anew from the PCR reads. In the table there are about 33,000 clones, about 17% of which are singletons. Patients were all untreated before their thyroid surgery. Source material: blood. These receptors all stem from a female donor with papillary thyroid cancer or a benign thyroid nodule (not recorded which). Some clones in this sample may be carry-over from other donors' samples.

The chain carries TRBV5-1 and TRBJ1-4; possibly TRBD1 for D (5 bases). CDR1 and CDR2 from the germline V gene are SGHRS and YFSETQ. The CDR3 consists of 15 residues. The V gene lost 8 bases and the J gene lost 3 bases, with 17 bases spanning the gap. In DNA form, the CDR3 reads TGCGCCAGTAGCCCCTTAGTGGGGGCTAATGAAAAACTGTTTTTT. It yields the protein CASSPLVGANEKLFF.

This clone was recorded at least ten times. CDR3 DNA: TGTGCCGGGCGGGGGACCTACGAGCAGTACTTC. Amino acid sequence: CAGRGTYEQYF. The rearrangement joins TRBV30 to TRBJ2-7; 7 nucleotides agree with TRBD2. V was pared by 8 bases and J by 2 bases, with 3 bases of the junction left unmatched. Germline lookup yields CDR1 GTSNPN and CDR2 SVGIG (reference sequence). The CDR3 totals 11 residues.

This clone showed up many times. This chain joins TRBV5-1 and TRBJ2-1; D unclear. V lost 0 bases to trimming and J lost 5 bases, with 12 bases between them. Germline V gives CDR1 SGHRS, CDR2 YFSETQ. The CDR3 consists of 15 residues. The CDR3 protein is CASSLDSGYHNEQFF. The CDR3 DNA reads TGCGCCAGCAGCTTGGACAGTGGCTACCACAATGAGCAGTTCTTC.

The chain employs TRBV7-9 and TRBJ2-5; D is possibly TRBD2 (5 bases). Trimming removed 6 bases from V and 5 bases from J, with 13 bases in between. Germline CDR1 is SEHNR and CDR2 is FQNEAQ (reference sequence). CDR3 size: 13 residues. DNA of the CDR3: TGTGCCAGCAGTAGGACTGGCGGGGAGACCCAGTACTTC. It specifies CASSRTGGETQYF.

This clone was counted at least ten times. This rearrangement joins TRBV10-3 to TRBJ1-2; D is perhaps TRBD1 (5 bases). Looked up from germline, CDR1 is ENHRY and CDR2 is SYGVKD. This CDR3 has 15 amino acids. V was cut by 0 bases and J by 4 bases, with 12 bases left in between. CDR3 sequence: CAISESTESSYGYTF. The CDR3 DNA reads TGTGCCATCAGTGAGTCGACAGAGTCCAGCTATGGCTACACCTTC.

The table lists this clone with a few counts. A read error may account for a junction end that differs from germline. The same CDR3 is also encoded by other DNA sequences in this sample. This sequence joins TRBV2 and TRBJ2-2; TRBD1 matches 10 bases. Germline V CDR1 and CDR2: SNHLY, FYNNEI. The CDR3 is 15 residues long. The CDR3 sequence is CASSRDRGRTGELFF. The CDR3 nucleotides read TGTGCAAGCAGTCGGGACAGGGGAAGGACAGGGGAGCTGTTTTTT.

This clone was observed a few times. Possible read error: a much larger clone is one base away. Other DNA sequences of this sample code for an identical CDR3. The rearrangement joins TRBV9 to TRBJ2-5; D call uncertain. Per germline, CDR1 SGDLS and CDR2 YYNGEE. The CDR3 covers 13 residues. CDR3 in DNA: TGTGCCAGCAGCGTAGGAGGCCAAGAGACCCAATACTTC. Its protein is CASSVGGQETQYF.